This T cell receptor beta chain was retrieved from a study of blood T cell repertoires in COVID-19. About the study: COVID-19 samples collected from the United States, Italy and Spain covered acute and convalescent phases. PBMCs, B-cell-depleted T cells, or T cells were the source of the cDNA or gDNA that made up the material.

Per germline, CDR1 LNHDA and CDR2 SQIVND (reference sequence). The CDR3 totals 19 residues. V lost 4 bases and J lost 1; bases outside the gene matches: 14. In the original processing: The authors estimated nucleated cell counts from reference gene primer amplification. TCRdb's copy holds only in-frame clones and misses some; the assay was immunoSEQ multiplex PCR. Clone size and the V and J calls come from that table; the DNA yielded D and trimming. The sample consists of 150,000 to 180,000 clones, approximately 80% of them appearing once. The source of this sequence is a woman in her sixties with acute or convalescent COVID-19. The source material was peripheral blood. The J gene is TRBJ1-5, the V gene TRBV19; 9 nucleotides line up with TRBD1. Written as DNA, the CDR3 is TGTGCCAGTAGTACCGGGACAGGGCTTTACGGAGTGAGCAATCAGCCCCAGCATTTT. It specifies CASSTGTGLYGVSNQPQHF.